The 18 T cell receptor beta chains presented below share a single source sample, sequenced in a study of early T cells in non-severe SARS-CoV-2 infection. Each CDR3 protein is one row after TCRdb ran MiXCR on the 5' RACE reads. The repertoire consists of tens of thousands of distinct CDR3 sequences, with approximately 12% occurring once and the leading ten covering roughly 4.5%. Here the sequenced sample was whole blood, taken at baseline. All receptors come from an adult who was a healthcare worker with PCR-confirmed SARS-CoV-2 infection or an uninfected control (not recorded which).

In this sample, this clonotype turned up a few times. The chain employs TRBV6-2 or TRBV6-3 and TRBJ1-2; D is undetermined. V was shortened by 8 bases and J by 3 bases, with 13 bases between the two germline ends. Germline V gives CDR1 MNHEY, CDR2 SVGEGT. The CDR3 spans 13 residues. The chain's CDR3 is CASVGRTYYGYTF. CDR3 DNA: TGTGCCAGCGTCGGTCGGACCTACTATGGCTACACCTTC.

This CDR3 is CSVGGAGGFYEQYF. CDR3 nucleotide sequence: TGCAGCGTTGGAGGAGCGGGAGGGTTCTACGAGCAGTACTTC. The rearrangement joins TRBV29-1 to TRBJ2-7; the match to TRBD2 covers 10 bases. The CDR3 is 14 amino acids. Looked up from germline, CDR1 is SQVTM and CDR2 is ANQGSEA. V dropped 4 bases and J dropped 3; count of bases not matched to a gene: 6.

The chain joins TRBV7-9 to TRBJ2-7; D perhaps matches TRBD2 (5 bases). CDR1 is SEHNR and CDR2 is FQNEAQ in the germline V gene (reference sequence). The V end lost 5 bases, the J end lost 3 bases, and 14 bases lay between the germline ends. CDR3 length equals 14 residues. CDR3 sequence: CASSSGSGIYEQYF. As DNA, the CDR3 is TGTGCCAGCAGCAGCGGATCGGGCATCTACGAGCAGTACTTC.

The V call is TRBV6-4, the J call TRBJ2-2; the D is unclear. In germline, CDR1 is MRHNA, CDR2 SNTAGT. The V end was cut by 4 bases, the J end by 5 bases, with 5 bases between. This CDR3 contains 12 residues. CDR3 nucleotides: TGTGCCAGCAGTGCGGTAACCGGGGAGCTGTTTTTT. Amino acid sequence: CASSAVTGELFF.

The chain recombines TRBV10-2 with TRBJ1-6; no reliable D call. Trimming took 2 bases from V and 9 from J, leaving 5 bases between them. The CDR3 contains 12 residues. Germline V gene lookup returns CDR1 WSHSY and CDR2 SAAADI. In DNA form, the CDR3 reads TGCGCCAGCAGTGAGGTTGTTTCACCCCTCCACTTT. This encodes CASSEVVSPLHF.

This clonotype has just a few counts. For the CDR3, the DNA is TGTGCCAGCAGCCAAGTCCCAACTAGCGTGGCCGACAATGAGCAGTTCTTC. Translated, it gives CASSQVPTSVADNEQFF. The gene calls are TRBV3-1 and TRBJ2-1; TRBD2 matches at 7 bases. The germline V gene has CDR1 LGHDT and CDR2 YNNKEL (reference sequence). The CDR3 has 17 residues. V lost 1 base and J lost 5; bases outside the gene matches: 11.

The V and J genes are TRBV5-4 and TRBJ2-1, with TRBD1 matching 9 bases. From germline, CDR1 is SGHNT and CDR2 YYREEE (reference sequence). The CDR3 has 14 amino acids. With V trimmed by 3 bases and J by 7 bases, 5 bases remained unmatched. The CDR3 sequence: CASSYRGRGNEQFF. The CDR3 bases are TGTGCCAGCAGCTACAGGGGGCGTGGGAATGAGCAGTTCTTC.

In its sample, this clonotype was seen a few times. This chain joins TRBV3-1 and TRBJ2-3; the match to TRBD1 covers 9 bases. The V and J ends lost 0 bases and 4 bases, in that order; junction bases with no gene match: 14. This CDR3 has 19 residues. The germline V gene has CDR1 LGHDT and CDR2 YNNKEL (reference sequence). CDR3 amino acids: CASSQDWPGQGSHADTQYF. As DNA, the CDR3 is TGTGCCAGCAGCCAAGATTGGCCTGGACAGGGGAGCCACGCAGATACGCAGTATTTT.

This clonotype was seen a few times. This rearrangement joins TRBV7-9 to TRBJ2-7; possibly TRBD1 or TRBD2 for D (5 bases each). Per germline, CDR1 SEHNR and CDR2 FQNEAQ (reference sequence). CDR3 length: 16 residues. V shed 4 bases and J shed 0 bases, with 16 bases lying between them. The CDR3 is CASSYLRAGSSYEQYF. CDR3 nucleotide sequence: TGTGCCAGCAGCTACCTCAGGGCAGGGAGCTCCTACGAGCAGTACTTC. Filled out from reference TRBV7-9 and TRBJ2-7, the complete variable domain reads DTGVSQNPRHKITKRGQNVTFRCDPISEHNRLYWYRQTLGQGPEFLTYFQNEAQLEKSRLLSDRFSAERPKGSFSTLEIQRTEQGDSAMYLCASSYLRAGSSYEQYFGPGTRLTVT.

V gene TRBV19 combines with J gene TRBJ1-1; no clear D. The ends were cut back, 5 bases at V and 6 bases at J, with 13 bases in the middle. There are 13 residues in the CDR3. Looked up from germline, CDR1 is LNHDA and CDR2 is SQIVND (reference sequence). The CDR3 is CASSQRSRAEAFF. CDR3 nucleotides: TGTGCCAGTAGTCAAAGGTCTAGGGCTGAAGCTTTCTTT.

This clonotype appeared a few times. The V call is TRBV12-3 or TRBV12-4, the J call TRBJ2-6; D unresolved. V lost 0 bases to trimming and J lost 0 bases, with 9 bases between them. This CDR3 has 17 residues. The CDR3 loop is CASSLAGQASGANVLTF. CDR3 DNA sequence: TGTGCCAGCAGTTTAGCAGGGCAGGCCTCTGGGGCCAACGTCCTGACTTTC.

CDR3 DNA: TGTGCCAGCAGCCGTACAGGGACAGATGGCTACACCTTC. This translates into CASSRTGTDGYTF. The chain uses TRBV5-4 and TRBJ1-2; 7 bases map to TRBD1. With 4 bases clipped from V and 6 bases from J, the junction kept 6 bases outside the gene matches. Germline V gene lookup returns CDR1 SGHNT and CDR2 YYREEE (reference sequence). The CDR3 extends over 13 amino acids.

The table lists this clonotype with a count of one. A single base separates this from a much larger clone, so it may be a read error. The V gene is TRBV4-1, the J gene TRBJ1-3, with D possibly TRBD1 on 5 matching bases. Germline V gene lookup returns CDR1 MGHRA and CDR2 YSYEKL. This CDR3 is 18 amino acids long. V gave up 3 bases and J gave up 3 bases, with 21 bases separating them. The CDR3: CASSQIPSGAGFGNTIYF. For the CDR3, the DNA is TGCGCCAGCAGCCAGATTCCCTCCGGGGCAGGATTTGGAAACACCATATATTTT.

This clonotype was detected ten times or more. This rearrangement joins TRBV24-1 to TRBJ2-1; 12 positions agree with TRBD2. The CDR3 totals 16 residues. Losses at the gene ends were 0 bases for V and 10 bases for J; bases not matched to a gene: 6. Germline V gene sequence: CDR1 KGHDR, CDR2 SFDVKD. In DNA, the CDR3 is TGTGCCACCAGTGATTTGAAGACTAGCGGGAGACGGGAGCAGTTCTTC. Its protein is CATSDLKTSGRREQFF.

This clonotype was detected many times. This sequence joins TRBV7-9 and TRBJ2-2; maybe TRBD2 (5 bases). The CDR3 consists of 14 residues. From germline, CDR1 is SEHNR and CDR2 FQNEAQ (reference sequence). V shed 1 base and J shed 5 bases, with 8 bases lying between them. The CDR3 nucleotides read TGTGCCAGCAGCTTAGTAGAGCGGACCGGGGAGCTGTTTTTT. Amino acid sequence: CASSLVERTGELFF.

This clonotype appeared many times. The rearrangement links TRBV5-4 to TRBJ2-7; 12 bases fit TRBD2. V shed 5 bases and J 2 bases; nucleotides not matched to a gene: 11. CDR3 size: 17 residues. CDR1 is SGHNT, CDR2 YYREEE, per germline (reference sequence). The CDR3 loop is CASSQTSGGHLTYEQYF. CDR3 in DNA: TGTGCCAGCAGTCAGACTAGCGGGGGCCACCTGACCTACGAGCAGTACTTC.

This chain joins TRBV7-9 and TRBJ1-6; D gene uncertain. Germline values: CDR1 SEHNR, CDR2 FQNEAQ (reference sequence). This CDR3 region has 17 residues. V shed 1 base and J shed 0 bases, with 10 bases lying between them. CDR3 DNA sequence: TGTGCCAGCAGCTTAGGAGGGCAGAGCTCCTATAATTCACCCCTCCACTTT. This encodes CASSLGGQSSYNSPLHF.

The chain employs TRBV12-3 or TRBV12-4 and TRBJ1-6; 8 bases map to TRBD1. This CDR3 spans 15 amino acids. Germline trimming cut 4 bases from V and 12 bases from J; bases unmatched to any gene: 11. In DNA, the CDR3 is TGTGCCAGCAGTTCTCGGACAGGGTATCTCTTACCCCTCCACTTT. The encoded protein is CASSSRTGYLLPLHF.